This TCR beta chain is drawn from a study of shared clonotypes between healthy human individuals. The CDR3 totals 15 residues. J gave up 5 bases and V 2 bases, and 5 bases lay outside the gene matches. CDR1 LNHNV and CDR2 YYDKDF come from the germline V gene (reference sequence). Measured with immunoSEQ multiplex PCR; TCRdb has only the in-frame clones, and not every one. The table includes more than 2,000,000 clones, around nine tenths detected once. The sample was naive CD4+ T cells sorted from blood. Subset: CD45RA+ positively selected. The clonotype comes from a young man in good health. V and J are TRBV15 and TRBJ2-3; 9 bases fit TRBD1. The chain's CDR3 is CATSRQGQGGDTQYF. The CDR3 DNA reads as TGTGCCACCAGCAGACAGGGACAGGGAGGAGATACGCAGTATTTT.